A single sample gave rise to the 13 T cell receptor beta chains below, sequenced in a study of response to subunit inactivated influenza vaccine. TCRdb called the RT-PCR reads again in MiXCR, with one record for every CDR3 protein. Here the sample spans over 400,000 distinct CDR3 sequences, 9.5% to 12% being singletons. The sequencing here drew on PBMCs from blood, taken about 40 days after vaccination. The receptors originated from a man aged 50 to 60 who received an inactivated influenza vaccine.

This clonotype was seen a handful of times. The chain couples TRBV4-2 to TRBJ1-5; D is uncertain. V lost 1 base, J lost 3 bases, and 13 bases lay in between. Germline V lookup: CDR1 LGHNA, CDR2 YNFKEQ. This CDR3 region has 16 residues. The CDR3, as DNA: TGTGCCAGCAGCCAAGGGGGAGCTATGGTCAATCAGCCCCAGCATTTT. Translation gives CASSQGGAMVNQPQHF.

At least ten counts were recorded for this clonotype. The rearrangement joins TRBV12-3 or TRBV12-4 to TRBJ1-1; D unclear. Between the trimmed V and J ends, which lost 8 bases and 1 base, there was a span of 8 bases. This CDR3 region has 12 residues. The chain's CDR3 is CASLGRNTEAFF. CDR3 in DNA: TGTGCCAGCCTAGGGAGGAACACTGAAGCTTTCTTT.

This clonotype was found a few times. The chain employs TRBV29-1 and TRBJ2-5; 10 bases agree with TRBD2. The V gene's germline CDR1 is SQVTM and CDR2 ANQGSEA. This CDR3 has 14 residues. CDR3 sequence (DNA): TGCAGACCTAGCGGGGGACCAACTCAAGAGACCCAGTACTTC. Translated: CRPSGGPTQETQYF.

This clonotype occurred a few times. The chain combines TRBV7-2 with TRBJ2-5; the D gene is possibly TRBD2 (6 bases). The CDR3 contains 12 residues. Germline lookup yields CDR1 SGHTA and CDR2 FQGNSA. The V end lost 6 bases, the J end lost 2 bases, and 7 bases lay between the germline ends. CDR3 sequence (DNA): TGTGCCAGCAGTCGGGGGCAAGAGACCCAGTACTTC. Its translation is CASSRGQETQYF.

This clonotype showed up many times. V gene TRBV12-3 or TRBV12-4 combines with J gene TRBJ2-2, with a weak D call TRBD1 (6 bases). V lost 4 bases and J 5 bases, leaving 8 bases between the germline ends. CDR3 length: 13 amino acids. The DNA of the CDR3 is TGTGCCAGCAGTTCCAGGGGAACCGGGGAGCTGTTTTTT. It specifies CASSSRGTGELFF.

The sample holds many counts of this clonotype. The rearrangement links TRBV5-1 to TRBJ2-2; D is unresolved. The CDR3 spans 14 residues. CDR1 and CDR2 from the germline V gene are SGHRS and YFSETQ. Trimming removed 5 bases at V and 5 bases at J, with 13 bases between. The CDR3 DNA follows: TGCGCCAGCAGTTTCAGGCAAACTACCGGGGAGCTGTTTTTT. This sequence encodes CASSFRQTTGELFF. Full variable domain (missing parts from reference TRBV5-1 and TRBJ2-2): KAGVTQTPRYLIKTRGQQVTLSCSPISGHRSVSWYQQTPGQGLQFLFEYFSETQRNKGNFPGRFSGRQFSNSRSEMNVSTLELGDSALYLCASSFRQTTGELFFGEGSRLTVL.

The chain employs TRBV3-1 and TRBJ2-3, with D perhaps matching TRBD1 or TRBD2 (6 bases each). There are 15 residues in the CDR3. CDR1 and CDR2 (germline): LGHDT, YNNKEL (reference sequence). Trimming shortened V by 0 bases and J by 4 bases, and 11 bases separated the two germline ends. CDR3 residues: CASSQDDRRADTQYF. CDR3 nucleotide sequence: TGTGCCAGCAGCCAAGATGACAGGAGGGCAGATACGCAGTATTTT.

This clonotype was found many times. The rearrangement uses TRBV29-1 and TRBJ2-5, with D perhaps matching TRBD2 (5 bases). V dropped 4 bases and J dropped 5 bases, with 11 bases sitting between them. Germline CDR1 and CDR2: SQVTM and ANQGSEA. This CDR3 region has 12 residues. CDR3 nucleotides: TGCAGCGTTGTAACGGACTCGGAGACCCAGTACTTC. It is translated as CSVVTDSETQYF.

In its sample, this clonotype was seen many times. V and J are TRBV20-1 and TRBJ2-3, with 8 positions matching TRBD2. CDR1 and CDR2 (germline): DFQATT, SNEGSKA (reference sequence). There are 16 residues in the CDR3. The J segment lost 4 bases and the V segment lost 5 bases, leaving 14 bases of the junction unmatched. The CDR3 sequence: CSAPRGGGPRPDTQYF. CDR3 in DNA: TGCAGTGCTCCTCGGGGGGGGGGGCCCCGGCCAGATACGCAGTATTTT.

The V gene is TRBV4-3, the J gene TRBJ2-7; TRBD2 is a possible D gene (7 bases). In germline, CDR1 is LGHNA, CDR2 YSLEER. This CDR3 contains 15 residues. The V and J ends lost 0 bases and 2 bases respectively, with 11 bases between them. Here the CDR3 reads CASSQERGPAYEQYF. The CDR3 DNA follows: TGCGCCAGCAGCCAAGAGCGGGGGCCGGCCTACGAGCAGTACTTC.

Note on this clonotype: Relative to the germline gene, one junction end is altered; a read error may explain this. The chain combines TRBV11-2 with TRBJ2-1; 11 nucleotides align to TRBD2. There are 19 residues in the CDR3. Germline-derived CDR1 and CDR2 are SGHAT and FQNNGV. DNA for the CDR3: TGTGCCAGCAGCTTAGACTCGACTAGCGGGGTTAGCTCCTACGATGAGCAGTTCTTC. Protein: CASSLDSTSGVSSYDEQFF.

The V call is TRBV4-1, the J call TRBJ2-2; 7 bases align to TRBD1. The CDR3 covers 15 residues. Germline V CDR1 and CDR2: MGHRA, YSYEKL. J was trimmed by 1 base and V by 3 bases; bases with no gene match: 2. The CDR3 here is CASSQRQGNTGELFF. Here the CDR3 DNA reads TGCGCCAGCAGCCAGAGACAGGGGAACACCGGGGAGCTGTTTTTT.

The chain is built from TRBV12-3 or TRBV12-4 and TRBJ2-7, with 8 positions matching TRBD1. The ends lost 8 bases at V and 1 base at J; junction bases unmatched: 10. The CDR3 is made up of 15 amino acids. In DNA, the CDR3 is TGTGCCAGCGCCCCGGGACAGGCCGGATCCTACGAGCAGTACTTC. Translating it yields CASAPGQAGSYEQYF.